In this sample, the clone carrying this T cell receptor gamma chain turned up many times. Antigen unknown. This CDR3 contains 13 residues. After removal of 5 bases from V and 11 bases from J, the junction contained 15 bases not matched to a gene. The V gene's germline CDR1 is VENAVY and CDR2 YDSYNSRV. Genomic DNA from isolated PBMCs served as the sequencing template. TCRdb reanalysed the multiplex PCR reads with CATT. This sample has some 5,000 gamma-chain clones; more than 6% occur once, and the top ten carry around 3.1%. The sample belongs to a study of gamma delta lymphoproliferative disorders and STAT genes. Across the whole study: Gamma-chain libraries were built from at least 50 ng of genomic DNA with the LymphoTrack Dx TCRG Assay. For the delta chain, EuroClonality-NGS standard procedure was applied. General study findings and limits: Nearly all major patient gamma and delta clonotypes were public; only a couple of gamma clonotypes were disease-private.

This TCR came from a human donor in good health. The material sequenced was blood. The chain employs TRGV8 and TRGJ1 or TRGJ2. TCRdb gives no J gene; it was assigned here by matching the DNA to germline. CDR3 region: CATWGLGVMEKLF. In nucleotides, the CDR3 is TGTGCCACCTGGGGCCTTGGGGTAATGGAGAAACTCTTT.